This T cell receptor beta chain was sequenced for a study of blood T cell repertoires in COVID-19. Study-wide background: Spain, Italy and the United States supplied samples that represented acute and convalescent COVID-19.

CDR3 length equals 16 residues. Trimming stripped 2 bases from V and 6 bases from J, with 19 bases between. Germline loops: CDR1 MNHNS, CDR2 SASEGT. Clinical history reported by participants formed the basis on which cohorts were assigned. Cohort 3 recovery required two negative PCRs, clearance, or symptom resolution. Original handling: Estimated nucleated cell counts came from reference gene primer amplification. Repertoires were generated with immunoSEQ multiplex PCR, while TCRdb's copy carries only in-frame clones and drops some. V, J and clone size were drawn from that table, and D and trimming were deduced from the DNA. Seen here are about 190,000 clones, 86% observed once, and the top ten hold 7% to 10%.

V gene TRBV6-1 combines with J gene TRBJ1-2, with D possibly matching TRBD1 (6 bases). The sequencing sample was made of PBMCs or T cells enriched from blood (not recorded which). The TCR originated in a woman aged 25 to 45 who had recovered from COVID-19. The CDR3 coding sequence is TGTGCCAGCAGTGAAACGAGGTACAGGGTGGCCAATGGCTACACCTTC. Residues: CASSETRYRVANGYTF.